The rows below give T cell receptor beta chains drawn from one sample of a study of vaccination and CD4 T cells after COVID-19. These TCRs' antigens remain unknown. TCRdb re-derived calls from the PCR reads in MiXCR, one entry per CDR3 protein. The sample records fewer than 20,000 distinct CDR3 sequences, 44% being singletons. Sequencing was performed on CD4+ T cells from blood, cultured in vitro, taken about 7 months after SARS-CoV-2 vaccination. The source is a human donor who had recovered from COVID-19. Both conserved end residues are part of each CDR3. Each record gives: J gene, clone size, V gene, D gene, CDR3 protein, CDR3 DNA. A D gene is named only where the DNA matches it firmly. Clone size is stated in some rows and not others, as once, few, many or a class when expanded.

>TRBJ2-2|.|TRBV20-1|TRBD1
CSASNERNRGYTGELFF
TGCAGTGCTAGTAACGAACGGAACAGGGGGTACACCGGGGAGCTGTTTTTT
>TRBJ1-2|.|TRBV19|.
CASSIVRTGGYTF
TGTGCCAGTAGTATAGTTCGGACTGGAGGCTACACCTTC
>TRBJ2-5|.|TRBV15|.
CATSRDWQTQYF
TGTGCCACCAGCAGAGATTGGCAGACCCAGTACTTC
>TRBJ2-7|.|TRBV29-1|.
CSVEEGRTYEQYF
TGCAGCGTTGAAGAGGGGCGGACCTACGAGCAGTACTTC
>TRBJ2-3|.|TRBV11-1|TRBD1
CASSRQGSTDTQYF
TGTGCCAGCAGCCGACAGGGAAGCACAGATACGCAGTATTTT
>TRBJ1-1|.|TRBV11-3|.
CASSRDTSYTEAFF
TGTGCCAGCAGTCGGGACACTTCCTACACTGAAGCTTTCTTT
>TRBJ1-6|few|TRBV4-1|.
CASSQDPASPLHF
TGCGCCAGCAGCCAAGACCCCGCATCACCCCTCCACTTT
>TRBJ2-7|once|TRBV19|.
CASSHRSGRGGPDEQYF
TGTGCCAGTAGCCACCGGTCAGGGCGGGGAGGACCGGACGAGCAGTACTTC
>TRBJ1-2|few|TRBV20-1|.
CSAVPGAWTNYGYTF
TGCAGTGCGGTCCCGGGCGCCTGGACTAACTATGGCTACACCTTC
>TRBJ1-5|few|TRBV24-1|.
CATSDGWSNQPQHF
TGTGCCACCAGTGACGGGTGGAGCAATCAGCCCCAGCATTTT
>TRBJ2-2|once|TRBV9|.
CASSVMVRANTGELFF
TGTGCCAGCAGCGTAATGGTGCGGGCGAACACCGGGGAGCTGTTTTTT
>TRBJ2-7|once|TRBV4-1|TRBD1
CASSQDPGQTYEQYF
TGCGCCAGCAGCCAAGATCCGGGACAGACCTACGAGCAGTACTTC
>TRBJ2-7|.|TRBV7-8|.
CASSFAGPTPYEQYF
TGTGCCAGCAGCTTTGCGGGACCGACGCCCTACGAGCAGTACTTC
>TRBJ2-1|.|TRBV7-2|.
CASSSMPGQAYNEQFF
TGTGCCAGCAGCTCGATGCCGGGACAAGCCTACAATGAGCAGTTCTTC
>TRBJ2-2|.|TRBV27|TRBD2
CASKRGRNTGELFF
TGTGCCAGTAAGCGGGGTAGGAACACCGGGGAGCTGTTTTTT
>TRBJ1-1|once|TRBV7-3|.
CASRGGGGTKAFF
TGTGCCAGCAGGGGCGGGGGAGGCACTAAAGCTTTCTTT
>TRBJ2-1|few|TRBV20-1|TRBD2
CSARVLASGSFHNEQFF
TGCAGTGCTAGAGTATTGGCTAGCGGGAGTTTCCACAATGAGCAGTTCTTC
>TRBJ1-2|.|TRBV6-2/TRBV6-3|.
CASSYPGLYGYTF
TGTGCCAGCAGTTACCCCGGACTCTATGGCTACACCTTC
>TRBJ2-7|.|TRBV7-2|.
CASSLVGWERYF
TGTGCCAGCAGCTTAGTAGGGTGGGAGCGGTACTTC
>TRBJ1-3|.|TRBV19|.
CASSVRGAGNTIYF
TGTGCCAGTAGTGTCCGGGGAGCTGGAAACACCATATATTTT
>TRBJ1-2|.|TRBV25-1|.
CASSEFIGQPGHGYTF
TGTGCCAGCAGTGAATTTATTGGTCAGCCGGGGCATGGCTACACCTTC
>TRBJ1-2|few|TRBV6-5|.
CASSYSKGLSGYTF
TGTGCCAGCAGTTACTCCAAGGGTTTGAGCGGCTACACCTTC
>TRBJ2-1|once|TRBV6-2/TRBV6-3|.
CASSLTSFYNEQFF
TGTGCCAGCAGCCTCACTAGCTTCTACAATGAGCAGTTCTTC
>TRBJ1-1|medium-sized|TRBV20-1|TRBD1
CSARQQTGTEAFF
TGCAGTGCCCGTCAACAGACAGGGACTGAAGCTTTCTTT
>TRBJ1-2|.|TRBV7-3|.
CASSLGQGGTYGYTF
TGTGCCAGCAGCTTAGGGCAGGGAGGTACCTATGGCTACACCTTC
>TRBJ1-1|once|TRBV23-1|TRBD1
CASSLRRGRDTEAFF
TGCGCCAGCAGTCTACGAAGGGGGCGCGACACTGAAGCTTTCTTT
>TRBJ2-5|few|TRBV7-2|.
CASSLLAVETQYF
TGTGCCAGCAGCTTACTAGCTGTGGAGACCCAGTACTTC
>TRBJ2-6|few|TRBV5-4|.
CASSLLIGSGANVLTF
TGTGCCAGCAGCTTGTTAATCGGCTCTGGGGCCAACGTCCTGACTTTC
>TRBJ1-1|.|TRBV7-9|.
CASSLIGTVNTEAFF
TGTGCCAGCAGCTTAATTGGGACGGTGAACACTGAAGCTTTCTTT
>TRBJ2-5|few|TRBV6-5|TRBD2
CASSYLRGGGETQYF
TGTGCCAGCAGTTACTTGCGGGGGGGCGGGGAGACCCAGTACTTC
>TRBJ2-3|.|TRBV20-1|.
CSATGAGGATDTQYF
TGCAGTGCCACGGGGGCAGGGGGGGCGACAGATACGCAGTATTTT
>TRBJ1-5|.|TRBV6-4|.
CASSDHRLNQPQHF
TGTGCCAGCAGTGACCACAGGCTCAATCAGCCCCAGCATTTT
>TRBJ2-3|.|TRBV4-2|.
CASSQRQITDTQYF
TGTGCCAGCAGCCAAAGGCAGATCACAGATACGCAGTATTTT
>TRBJ1-2|.|TRBV11-3|TRBD1
CASSLGRTGRYGYTF
TGTGCCAGCAGCTTAGGACGGACAGGGCGGTATGGCTACACCTTC
>TRBJ2-3|.|TRBV5-4|TRBD1
CASSEGTGGDTQYF
TGTGCCAGCAGCGAGGGGACAGGAGGAGATACGCAGTATTTT
>TRBJ1-6|few|TRBV6-2/TRBV6-3|TRBD1
CASRDRDNSPLHF
TGTGCCAGCCGGGACAGGGATAATTCACCCCTCCACTTT
>TRBJ2-5|.|TRBV6-2/TRBV6-3|TRBD1
CASRTSGQGGETQYF
TGTGCCAGCAGAACCTCGGGACAGGGTGGAGAGACCCAGTACTTC
>TRBJ1-1|.|TRBV7-2|.
CASSPVDRLNTEAFF
TGTGCCAGCAGCCCAGTAGATCGGCTGAACACTGAAGCTTTCTTT
>TRBJ1-6|.|TRBV5-4|TRBD1
CASSRGQALNNSPLHF
TGTGCCAGCAGCCGGGGACAGGCACTAAATAATTCACCCCTCCACTTT
>TRBJ2-5|medium-sized|TRBV7-9|TRBD2
CASTPVGGETQYF
TGTGCCAGCACCCCAGTGGGGGGGGAGACCCAGTACTTC
>TRBJ2-3|.|TRBV7-3|.
CASSLTTVHTDTQYF
TGTGCCAGCAGCTTAACGACTGTCCACACAGATACGCAGTATTTT
>TRBJ1-2|.|TRBV10-3|TRBD1
CAIPQPDRAPYYGYTF
TGTGCCATCCCTCAACCCGACAGGGCCCCTTACTATGGCTACACCTTC
>TRBJ2-3|.|TRBV20-1|TRBD2
CSARDPGKAGAADTQYF
TGCAGTGCTAGAGATCCGGGGAAAGCGGGGGCAGCAGATACGCAGTATTTT